These 22 T cell receptor beta chains were sequenced from one sample in a study of shared clonotypes between healthy human individuals. Sequenced by immunoSEQ multiplex PCR; TCRdb stores in-frame clones only, minus some. The table has 950,000 to 1,100,000 clones, about four fifths seen once. The specimen sequenced was memory CD4+ T cells from PBMCs. The subset here: CD45RA-negative fraction. The source of these receptors is a man between 18 and 29 years old in good health. Some clones in this sample may be carry-over from other donors' samples.

This sequence joins TRBV7-6 and TRBJ2-1; 7 bases map to TRBD2. V trimming: 3 bases; J trimming: 13 bases; junction bases outside the gene matches: 9. This CDR3 has 13 residues. In germline, CDR1 is SGHVS, CDR2 FNYEAQ. The CDR3 nucleotides read TGTGCCAGCAGCTTGAAAGCCGGGAGGATACAGTTCTTC. Amino acids: CASSLKAGRIQFF. Filled out from reference TRBV7-6 and TRBJ2-1, the complete variable domain reads GAGVSQSPRYKVTKRGQDVALRCDPISGHVSLYWYRQALGQGPEFLTYFNYEAQQDKSGLPNDRFSAERPEGSISTLTIQRTEQRDSAMYRCASSLKAGRIQFFGPGTRLTVL.

Concerning this clone: Different DNA sequences within this sample yield the same CDR3. The chain carries TRBV7-8 and TRBJ1-5; D unclear. The V and J ends lost 5 bases and 4 bases respectively, with 6 bases between them. This CDR3 has 12 residues. Per germline, CDR1 SGHVS and CDR2 FQNEAQ. The CDR3 sequence is CASSRTNQPQHF. Here the CDR3 DNA reads TGTGCCAGCAGCCGCACGAATCAGCCCCAGCATTTT.

The chain links TRBV19 to TRBJ2-2; perhaps TRBD1 as D (6 bases). Trimming cost V 4 bases and J 1 base, with 13 bases left between them. This CDR3 has 16 amino acids. Germline assignment: CDR1 LNHDA and CDR2 SQIVND (reference sequence). The CDR3 bases are TGTGCCAGTAGTACCTTCGGGACAAGGAACACCGGGGAGCTGTTTTTT. This encodes CASSTFGTRNTGELFF.

The J gene is TRBJ1-1, the V gene TRBV7-9, with 7 bases lining up with TRBD1. Germline V lookup: CDR1 SEHNR, CDR2 FQNEAQ (reference sequence). V shed 5 bases and J 11 bases; nucleotides not matched to a gene: 14. This CDR3 is built from 14 residues. The CDR3 region is CASSPRRTGGEAFF. The CDR3 bases are TGTGCCAGCAGCCCCCGGCGGACAGGCGGGGAGGCTTTCTTT.

The J gene is TRBJ2-7, the V gene TRBV2; D is unresolved. The germline CDR1 and CDR2 sequences are SNHLY and FYNNEI. The CDR3 runs 13 residues. V lost 10 bases and J lost 0, with 13 bases in between. The CDR3: CATRTVSSYEQYF. The DNA of the CDR3 is TGTGCCACTAGGACCGTTAGCTCCTACGAGCAGTACTTC.

CDR3 region: CAINKDRSYEQYF. CDR3 DNA sequence: TGTGCCATCAATAAGGACCGCTCCTACGAGCAGTACTTC. This chain links TRBV10-3 with TRBJ2-7, with D uncertain. Trimming stripped 7 bases from V and 0 bases from J, with 10 bases between. Germline V gene lookup returns CDR1 ENHRY and CDR2 SYGVKD. CDR3 length: 13 amino acids.

The V gene is TRBV7-2, the J gene TRBJ1-3; D is uncertain. The CDR3 is made up of 15 amino acids. Germline CDR1 SGHTA, CDR2 FQGNSA. V was cut by 5 bases and J by 0 bases, with 11 bases left in between. Written as DNA, the CDR3 is TGTGCCAGCAGCCCGCGGTCCTTCTCTGGAAACACCATATATTTT. It is translated as CASSPRSFSGNTIYF.

Many counts were recorded for this clone. The chain recombines TRBV7-9 with TRBJ2-2; 7 bases line up with TRBD1. This CDR3 is built from 18 residues. Trimming at V came to 3 bases and at J to 3 bases, leaving 13 bases not matched to a gene. Germline CDR1 is SEHNR and CDR2 is FQNEAQ (reference sequence). The CDR3 DNA is TGTGCCAGCAGCTTCCCTAAAGGGGGCTCGGGCGACACCGGGGAGCTGTTTTTT. This codes for CASSFPKGGSGDTGELFF. Full variable domain (rest looked up from reference TRBV7-9 and TRBJ2-2): DTGVSQNPRHKITKRGQNVTFRCDPISEHNRLYWYRQTLGQGPEFLTYFQNEAQLEKSRLLSDRFSAERPKGSFSTLEIQRTEQGDSAMYLCASSFPKGGSGDTGELFFGEGSRLTVL.

The genes are TRBV18 and TRBJ2-7; D might be TRBD2 (6 bases). The germline V gene has CDR1 KGHSH and CDR2 LQKENI. The CDR3 spans 13 residues. The ends were cut back, 8 bases at V and 5 bases at J, with 16 bases in the middle. For the CDR3, the DNA is TGTGCCAGCCAACCGGGAGAGGGGAACGAGCAGTACTTC. Amino acid sequence: CASQPGEGNEQYF.

Comments on this clone: The identical CDR3 is also encoded by other nucleotide sequences in the sample. This sequence joins TRBV19 and TRBJ1-5, with 11 nucleotides matching TRBD1. Germline V gene data show CDR1 as LNHDA and CDR2 as SQIVND (reference sequence). The trim removed 5 bases at V and 4 bases at J, leaving 1 base unmatched. This CDR3 region has 14 residues. CDR3 nucleotides: TGTGCCAGTAGTGGGACAGGGGGTAATCAGCCCCAGCATTTT. Its protein product is CASSGTGGNQPQHF. The full variable domain, its missing parts supplied by reference TRBV19 and TRBJ1-5, is DGGITQSPKYLFRKEGQNVTLSCEQNLNHDAMYWYRQDPGQGLRLIYYSQIVNDFQKGDIAEGYSVSREKKESFPLTVTSAQKNPTAFYLCASSGTGGNQPQHFGDGTRLSIL.

Only one count was recorded for this clone. The CDR3 spells CASRSGGNEQFF. The CDR3 DNA reads as TGTGCCAGCAGGTCGGGCGGGAATGAGCAGTTCTTC. The J gene is TRBJ2-1, the V gene TRBV6-5; possibly TRBD2 for D (5 bases). Trimming took off 6 bases at V and 7 bases at J, with 10 bases between the two ends. From germline, CDR1 is MNHEY and CDR2 SVGAGI. CDR3 length: 12 residues.

The rearrangement uses TRBV9 and TRBJ2-3, with unresolved D. Germline V gene lookup returns CDR1 SGDLS and CDR2 YYNGEE. Trimming removed 0 bases at V and 2 bases at J, with 7 bases between. The CDR3 totals 14 residues. The CDR3 region has the DNA TGTGCCAGCAGCGTAGGTTTCAACACAGATACGCAGTATTTT. It specifies CASSVGFNTDTQYF. The full variable domain, completed using reference TRBV9 and TRBJ2-3, is DSGVTQTPKHLITATGQRVTLRCSPRSGDLSVYWYQQSLDQGLQFLIQYYNGEERAKGNILERFSAQQFPDLHSELNLSSLELGDSALYFCASSVGFNTDTQYFGPGTRLTVL.

This clone was detected a few times. The gene calls are TRBV28 and TRBJ1-2, with D hard to call. The germline CDR1 and CDR2 sequences are MDHEN and SYDVKM. Between the trimmed V and J ends, which lost 7 bases and 7 bases, there was a span of 16 bases. The CDR3 runs to 13 residues. DNA for the CDR3: TGTGCCAGCACCTCCGGGGAGGTGTTTGGCTACACCTTC. This codes for CASTSGEVFGYTF.

As regards this clone: Different DNA sequences within this sample yield the same CDR3. The chain uses TRBV7-8 and TRBJ2-1; 7 bases align to TRBD1. CDR1 is SGHVS, CDR2 FQNEAQ, per germline. Losses at the gene ends were 2 bases for V and 5 bases for J; bases not matched to a gene: 3. The CDR3 sequence is 14 residues long. This chain's CDR3 is CASSLRTGNNEQFF. The CDR3 coding sequence is TGTGCCAGCAGCTTACGGACAGGAAACAATGAGCAGTTCTTC.

The J gene is TRBJ2-5, the V gene TRBV11-3; 8 bases line up with TRBD1. CDR1 and CDR2 from the germline V gene are SGHNT and YENEEA. V was clipped by 4 bases and J by 3 bases; unmatched bases: 4. CDR3 length: 14 residues. The CDR3, as DNA: TGTGCCAGCAGCTCGGGACAGGAGAAAGAGACCCAGTACTTC. Its protein is CASSSGQEKETQYF.

This rearrangement joins TRBV6-1 to TRBJ1-4, with D perhaps matching TRBD1 (6 bases). This CDR3 is built from 12 residues. V was cut by 7 bases and J by 7 bases, with 10 bases left in between. From germline, CDR1 is MNHNS and CDR2 SASEGT. In DNA, the CDR3 is TGTGCCAGCACGGACAGAGTTGAAAAACTGTTTTTT. The encoded protein is CASTDRVEKLFF.

This clone was found once. Other nucleotide sequences in the sample specify the same CDR3. This rearrangement joins TRBV9 to TRBJ2-7, with TRBD2 matching 10 bases. There are 15 residues in the CDR3. Per the germline V gene, CDR1 is SGDLS and CDR2 is YYNGEE. Unmatched junction bases numbered 2, after V lost 2 bases and J lost 0 bases. CDR3 sequence (DNA): TGTGCCAGCAGCGTGGGACTAGCGTTCTCCTACGAGCAGTACTTC. Protein sequence: CASSVGLAFSYEQYF.

The chain uses TRBV9 and TRBJ1-3; 9 bases line up with TRBD1. Per germline, CDR1 SGDLS and CDR2 YYNGEE. The CDR3 is 16 residues long. Losses at the gene ends were 4 bases for V and 2 bases for J; bases not matched to a gene: 7. The CDR3, as DNA: TGTGCCAGCAGCAAAGGGACAGGGTTAACTGGAAACACCATATATTTT. It codes for CASSKGTGLTGNTIYF.

The V gene is TRBV5-1, the J gene TRBJ1-1, with D possibly TRBD1 on 6 matching bases. The V gene lost 1 base and the J gene lost 4 bases, with 17 bases spanning the gap. The germline gives CDR1 SGHRS, CDR2 YFSETQ. The CDR3 is made up of 16 amino acids. The CDR3 protein is CASSLNSGDGGTEAFF. The CDR3 bases are TGCGCCAGCAGCTTGAATTCAGGGGATGGTGGCACTGAAGCTTTCTTT.

The J gene is TRBJ1-1, the V gene TRBV28, with D uncertain. V was cut by 3 bases and J by 1 base, with 9 bases left in between. Germline V gene lookup returns CDR1 MDHEN and CDR2 SYDVKM. The length of the CDR3 is 14 residues. The CDR3 nucleotides read TGTGCCAGCAGTTTTGGACCGACGAACACTGAAGCTTTCTTT. Its protein is CASSFGPTNTEAFF.

Here the CDR3 DNA reads TGTGCCAGCAGCCCGAAAGGCAATAATGAGCAGTTCTTC. Protein product: CASSPKGNNEQFF. The V gene is TRBV7-7, the J gene TRBJ2-1; no reliable D call. Germline V gene lookup returns CDR1 SSHAT and CDR2 FNYEAQ (reference sequence). The CDR3 is 13 residues long. Trimming pared 5 bases from V and 7 bases from J, leaving 12 bases between.

The V call is TRBV7-9, the J call TRBJ1-1; D possibly corresponds to TRBD1 (6 bases). V lost 1 base to trimming and J lost 11 bases, with 17 bases between them. From germline, CDR1 is SEHNR and CDR2 FQNEAQ (reference sequence). This CDR3 region has 14 residues. The CDR3 nucleotides are TGTGCCAGCAGCTTAGTCGGAGGGCCAGGGGAGGCTTTCTTT. This gives the protein CASSLVGGPGEAFF. The full variable domain, completed using reference TRBV7-9 and TRBJ1-1, is DTGVSQNPRHKITKRGQNVTFRCDPISEHNRLYWYRQTLGQGPEFLTYFQNEAQLEKSRLLSDRFSAERPKGSFSTLEIQRTEQGDSAMYLCASSLVGGPGEAFFGQGTRLTVV.